Presented here are 21 T cell receptor beta chains from one specimen sequenced in a study of T-cell memory formation after mild COVID-19. Via MiXCR, TCRdb re-called the 5' RACE reads, giving one row per CDR3 protein. The sample holds tens of thousands of distinct CDR3 sequences, roughly 14% seen once. Sequenced: PBMCs or a T cell subset sorted from them (not recorded which). The receptor set was obtained from an adult woman who had mild COVID-19 (a few samples of this study predate the infection). Cell type and time point are not known.

This clonotype has a count of ten or more. The J gene is TRBJ2-7, the V gene TRBV10-2; TRBD1 aligns across 7 bases. Germline V gene data show CDR1 as WSHSY and CDR2 as SAAADI. This CDR3 is built from 13 residues. V was clipped by 8 bases and J by 5 bases; unmatched bases: 9. The CDR3 nucleotides are TGCGCCAGCGGGTCGGACAGGCACCACGAGCAGTACTTC. Translation: CASGSDRHHEQYF.

The CDR3: CASSYGTGGTDTQYF. The DNA of the CDR3 is TGCGCCAGCAGCTACGGGACAGGTGGGACAGATACGCAGTATTTT. The chain uses TRBV5-1 and TRBJ2-3; 8 nucleotides agree with TRBD1. CDR1 and CDR2 (germline): SGHRS, YFSETQ. The CDR3 length is 15 residues. J lost 3 bases, V lost 3 bases, and 6 bases had no gene match.

The genes are TRBV5-1 and TRBJ2-3; a possible D gene is TRBD2 (5 bases). In germline, CDR1 is SGHRS, CDR2 YFSETQ. There are 15 residues in the CDR3. V was pared by 5 bases and J by 0 bases, with 13 bases between. The CDR3 here is CASSTRERSTDTQYF. For the CDR3, the DNA is TGCGCCAGCAGTACGAGGGAAAGAAGCACAGATACGCAGTATTTT.

This clonotype has a handful of counts. The V gene is TRBV9, the J gene TRBJ2-1; 7 positions agree with TRBD2. V was pared by 3 bases and J by 6 bases, with 3 bases of the junction left unmatched. Germline CDR1 and CDR2: SGDLS and YYNGEE. CDR3 length equals 13 residues. CDR3 bases: TGTGCCAGCAGCGAAGGACTAGTCAATGAGCAGTTCTTC. This encodes CASSEGLVNEQFF.

The CDR3 loop is CASSSGLAGRSYEQYF. The CDR3 bases are TGTGCCAGCAGCTCCGGTCTCGCGGGTAGGAGCTACGAGCAGTACTTC. The V gene is TRBV11-2, the J gene TRBJ2-7; perhaps TRBD2 as D (5 bases). V was clipped by 4 bases and J by 3 bases, with 19 bases between them. The CDR3 extends over 16 amino acids. Germline V gene data show CDR1 as SGHAT and CDR2 as FQNNGV.

The chain has TRBV24-1 and TRBJ2-1; TRBD2 aligns across 10 bases. The germline CDR1 and CDR2 sequences are KGHDR and SFDVKD. Germline trimming cut 1 base from V and 7 bases from J; bases unmatched to any gene: 3. This CDR3 has 15 amino acids. CDR3 nucleotide sequence: TGTGCCACCAGTGATTTAGCTAGCGGGAGTAATGAGCAGTTCTTC. Translated, it gives CATSDLASGSNEQFF.

The chain recombines TRBV21-1 with TRBJ2-2; TRBD1 is the table's D call, not checked against the DNA. TRBV21-1 is reported as a pseudogene. The CDR3 totals 14 residues. As DNA, the CDR3 is TGTGCCAGCAGCAAAGTCCCGGGGACCGGGGAGCTGTTTTTT. As protein: CASSKVPGTGELFF.

This clonotype appeared a few times. V and J are TRBV15 and TRBJ2-1; 7 nucleotides agree with TRBD1. This CDR3 has 17 amino acids. J gave up 1 base and V 0 bases, and 6 bases lay outside the gene matches. Germline V lookup: CDR1 LNHNV, CDR2 YYDKDF (reference sequence). DNA for the CDR3: TGTGCCACCAGCAGAGATCGTACAGGGGTATCCTACAATGAGCAGTTCTTC. Amino acids: CATSRDRTGVSYNEQFF.

The chain combines TRBV6-1 with TRBJ2-2; no definite D call. The V end was cut by 9 bases, the J end by 3 bases, with 11 bases between. The CDR3 has 13 amino acids. Germline values: CDR1 MNHNS, CDR2 SASEGT. The CDR3 is CASTIGYTGELFF. DNA for the CDR3: TGTGCCAGTACGATCGGTTACACCGGGGAGCTGTTTTTT.

The genes are TRBV4-1 and TRBJ2-1; TRBD1 agrees at 10 bases. From germline, CDR1 is MGHRA and CDR2 YSYEKL. The ends lost 4 bases at V and 6 bases at J; junction bases unmatched: 9. The CDR3 runs to 16 residues. The CDR3 region has the DNA TGCGCCAGCAGCCGGGGACAGGGGTTTCTCCGCAATGAGCAGTTCTTC. It specifies CASSRGQGFLRNEQFF.

This clonotype was detected ten times or more. J is TRBJ2-7 and V is TRBV7-3; maybe TRBD2 (5 bases). Germline CDR1 reads SGHTA; CDR2 reads FQGTGA. V was clipped by 0 bases and J by 0 bases, with 6 bases between them. CDR3 size: 14 residues. Written as DNA, the CDR3 is TGTGCCAGCAGCTTAACAGGGAGCTCCTACGAGCAGTACTTC. Amino acids: CASSLTGSSYEQYF. Full variable domain (outside the CDR3, taken from reference TRBV7-3 and TRBJ2-7): GAGVSQTPSNKVTEKGKYVELRCDPISGHTALYWYRQSLGQGPEFLIYFQGTGAADDSGLPNDRFFAVRPEGSVSTLKIQRTERGDSAVYLCASSLTGSSYEQYFGPGTRLTVT.

The genes are TRBV27 and TRBJ1-5; D is possibly TRBD1 (5 bases). V lost 3 bases to trimming and J lost 7 bases, with 7 bases between them. Per the germline V gene, CDR1 is MNHEY and CDR2 is SMNVEV (reference sequence). CDR3 length: 12 amino acids. CDR3 sequence (DNA): TGTGCCAGCAGTTTTCGGGGGCAGCCCCAGCATTTT. Protein product: CASSFRGQPQHF.

There are a few counts of this clonotype. The gene calls are TRBV7-2 and TRBJ2-5; 13 bases agree with TRBD2. The CDR3 totals 17 residues. J lost 2 bases, V lost 3 bases, and 6 bases had no gene match. The germline gives CDR1 SGHTA, CDR2 FQGNSA. The CDR3 sequence is CASSFVGLAGVQETQYF. The CDR3 DNA follows: TGTGCCAGCAGCTTCGTAGGACTAGCGGGAGTTCAAGAGACCCAGTACTTC.

This chain uses TRBV6-6 with TRBJ2-7; no reliable D call. The germline V and J ends were trimmed by 8 bases and 4 bases, with 9 bases remaining between them. CDR1 and CDR2 (germline): MNHNY, SVGAGI (reference sequence). The CDR3 has 11 residues. CDR3 DNA sequence: TGTGCCAGCTCCCCCCAATACGAGCAGTACTTC. It yields the protein CASSPQYEQYF.

The chain links TRBV11-1 to TRBJ1-1, with D possibly TRBD1 on 6 matching bases. Germline assignment: CDR1 SGHAT and CDR2 FQDESV (reference sequence). Trimming removed 7 bases from V and 5 bases from J, with 11 bases in between. The CDR3 length is 12 residues. The DNA of the CDR3 is TGTGCCAGCACCCTTCAGGGGACTGAAGCTTTCTTT. Amino acid sequence: CASTLQGTEAFF.

The chain employs TRBV7-9 and TRBJ2-7, with D perhaps TRBD1 or TRBD2 (5 bases each). Germline V gene sequence: CDR1 SEHNR, CDR2 FQNEAQ (reference sequence). The CDR3 is 15 residues long. Trimming removed 1 base at V and 3 bases at J, with 13 bases between. CDR3 residues: CASSLGQGANYEQYF. The DNA for the CDR3 is TGTGCCAGCAGCTTAGGGCAGGGAGCGAACTACGAGCAGTACTTC.

This clonotype was seen only a few times. V is TRBV7-9 and J is TRBJ2-5; D tentatively fits TRBD1 or TRBD2 (5 bases each). CDR3 length: 15 residues. The germline V gene encodes CDR1 SEHNR and CDR2 FQNEAQ (reference sequence). Trimming removed 0 bases at V and 5 bases at J, with 13 bases between. In DNA, the CDR3 is TGTGCCAGCAGCTTAGCGACACGGTGGGACGAGACCCAGTACTTC. Translating it yields CASSLATRWDETQYF. Variable domain in full (rest from reference TRBV7-9 and TRBJ2-5): DTGVSQNPRHKITKRGQNVTFRCDPISEHNRLYWYRQTLGQGPEFLTYFQNEAQLEKSRLLSDRFSAERPKGSFSTLEIQRTEQGDSAMYLCASSLATRWDETQYFGPGTRLLVL.

This clonotype has only a few counts. The chain employs TRBV4-3 and TRBJ2-7; D perhaps matches TRBD1 (5 bases). The germline V gene has CDR1 LGHNA and CDR2 YSLEER. The V gene lost 3 bases and the J gene lost 3 bases, with 12 bases spanning the gap. The CDR3 loop spans 14 amino acids. The CDR3 DNA reads TGCGCCAGCAGCCAGGACGACAGAGGCTACGAGCAGTACTTC. This sequence encodes CASSQDDRGYEQYF.

A word on this clonotype: Its ends do not fully match the called genes, so a read error is possible. This chain connects TRBV4-1 to TRBJ1-6, with a possible D match to TRBD1 (6 bases). CDR3 length equals 15 residues. In germline, CDR1 is MGHRA, CDR2 YSYEKL. CDR3 DNA sequence: TGCGCCATCAGCCAAGATGTTGGGGGCAATTCACCCCTCCACTTT. Protein sequence: CAISQDVGGNSPLHF.

The chain links TRBV20-1 to TRBJ2-7; D gene uncertain. Germline CDR1 and CDR2: DFQATT and SNEGSKA (reference sequence). Trimming cost V 1 base and J 6 bases, with 13 bases left between them. This CDR3 has 13 residues. CDR3: CSARARLSSEQYF. CDR3 coding DNA: TGCAGTGCTAGAGCGAGATTAAGCTCCGAGCAGTACTTC.

The chain is built from TRBV4-3 and TRBJ1-5, with 10 positions matching TRBD1. The CDR3 runs 18 residues. Germline loops: CDR1 LGHNA, CDR2 YSLEER. V trimming: 0 bases; J trimming: 7 bases; junction bases outside the gene matches: 12. The DNA of the CDR3 is TGCGCCAGCAGCCAAGATCAGGCGTGGACAGGGGGGAGACAGCCCCAGCATTTT. Translation: CASSQDQAWTGGRQPQHF.